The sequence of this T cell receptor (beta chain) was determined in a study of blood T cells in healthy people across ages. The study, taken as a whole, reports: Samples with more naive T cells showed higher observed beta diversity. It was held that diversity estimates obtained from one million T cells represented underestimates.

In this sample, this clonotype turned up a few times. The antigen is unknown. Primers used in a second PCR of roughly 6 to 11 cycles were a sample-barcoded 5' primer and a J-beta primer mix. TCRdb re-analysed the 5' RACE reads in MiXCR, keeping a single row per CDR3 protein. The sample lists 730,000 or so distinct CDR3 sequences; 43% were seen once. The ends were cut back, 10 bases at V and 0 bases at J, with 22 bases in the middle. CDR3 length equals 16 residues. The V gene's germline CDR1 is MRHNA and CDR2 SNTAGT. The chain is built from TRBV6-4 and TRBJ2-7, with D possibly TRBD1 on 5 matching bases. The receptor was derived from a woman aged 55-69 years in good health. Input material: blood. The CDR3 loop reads CANPKGRTDISYEQYF. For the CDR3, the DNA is TGTGCCAACCCGAAGGGTAGGACGGACATCTCCTACGAGCAGTACTTC.